Following are 8 T cell receptor beta chains from one sample sequenced in a study of beta chain features in type 1 diabetes. Every bit of the isolated RNA underwent reverse transcription, so sequencing read expressed TCRB transcripts. Data came from immunoSEQ multiplex PCR; TCRdb stores just in-frame clones and leaves some out. The sample holds 390,000 or so clones, 11% to 15% seen once. Input material: naive CD4+ T cells from blood. The receptors derive from a man in his thirties or forties in good health.

The gene calls are TRBV4-3 and TRBJ1-2; tentatively, D is TRBD1 (5 bases). Germline V gene data show CDR1 as LGHNA and CDR2 as YSLEER. This CDR3 is built from 13 residues. V lost 0 bases and J 8 bases, leaving 10 bases between the germline ends. The CDR3, as DNA: TGCGCCAGCAGCCAAGAATGGAGGGGCGGCTACACCTTC. Its translation: CASSQEWRGGYTF.

This clone is a singleton in its sample. This chain connects TRBV6-5 to TRBJ2-2, with a weak D call TRBD2 (7 bases). V was pared by 0 bases and J by 7 bases, with 15 bases between. The CDR3 has 16 amino acids. CDR1 is MNHEY, CDR2 SVGAGI, per germline. CDR3 coding DNA: TGTGCCAGCAGTTACTCGGCGGGGAGGGGACACGGGGAGCTGTTTTTT. Protein product: CASSYSAGRGHGELFF.

Only a few counts were recorded for this clone. CDR3 amino acids: CASSLERGGWNEQFF. The DNA for the CDR3 is TGTGCCAGCAGCTTAGAGCGGGGGGGTTGGAATGAGCAGTTCTTC. V usage is TRBV7-2 and J usage is TRBJ2-1; 10 bases map to TRBD2. CDR3 length: 15 residues. CDR1 is SGHTA, CDR2 FQGNSA, per germline. The junction had 4 bases not matched to a gene; V was cut back by 1 base and J by 7 bases.

This clone was observed a handful of times. The V call is TRBV10-3, the J call TRBJ2-1; TRBD1 agrees at 7 bases. The CDR3 runs to 14 residues. The trim removed 6 bases at V and 3 bases at J, leaving 5 bases unmatched. Germline V CDR1 and CDR2: ENHRY, SYGVKD. For the CDR3, the DNA is TGTGCCATCAGCGGACAGGAGAACTACAATGAGCAGTTCTTC. It codes for CAISGQENYNEQFF.

CDR3 loop: CASSRLREKETQYF. CDR3 nucleotides: TGTGCCAGCAGCCGACTTCGGGAGAAAGAGACCCAGTACTTC. V and J are TRBV11-2 and TRBJ2-5, with D possibly TRBD2 on 6 matching bases. Looked up from germline, CDR1 is SGHAT and CDR2 is FQNNGV. Trimming cost V 5 bases and J 3 bases, with 13 bases left between them. This CDR3 contains 14 residues.

In its sample, this clone was seen once. This chain uses TRBV7-2 with TRBJ2-7; D perhaps matches TRBD2 (5 bases). The CDR3 is 15 amino acids. Germline V gives CDR1 SGHTA, CDR2 FQGNSA. Trimming took off 8 bases at V and 0 bases at J, with 17 bases between the two ends. CDR3 region: CASLLSVHPSYEQYF. DNA for the CDR3: TGTGCCAGCCTACTTAGCGTTCACCCCTCCTACGAGCAGTACTTC.

The CDR3 sequence is CAWTKEGHEQFF. DNA for the CDR3: TGTGCCTGGACGAAGGAGGGGCATGAGCAGTTCTTC. The J gene is TRBJ2-1, the V gene TRBV30; D may be TRBD2 (6 bases). The CDR3 is made up of 12 amino acids. Deletions cut 4 bases from V and 8 bases from J, with 12 bases between. Germline CDR1 is GTSNPN and CDR2 is SVGIG (reference sequence).

The CDR3 reads CATSRAGQGRGYTF. The CDR3 bases are TGTGCCACCAGCAGGGCGGGACAGGGACGTGGCTACACCTTC. The chain combines TRBV15 with TRBJ1-2, with TRBD1 identical over 9 bases. Germline values: CDR1 LNHNV, CDR2 YYDKDF (reference sequence). The CDR3 covers 14 residues. V shed 3 bases, J shed 7 bases, and the junction held 6 bases outside the gene matches.